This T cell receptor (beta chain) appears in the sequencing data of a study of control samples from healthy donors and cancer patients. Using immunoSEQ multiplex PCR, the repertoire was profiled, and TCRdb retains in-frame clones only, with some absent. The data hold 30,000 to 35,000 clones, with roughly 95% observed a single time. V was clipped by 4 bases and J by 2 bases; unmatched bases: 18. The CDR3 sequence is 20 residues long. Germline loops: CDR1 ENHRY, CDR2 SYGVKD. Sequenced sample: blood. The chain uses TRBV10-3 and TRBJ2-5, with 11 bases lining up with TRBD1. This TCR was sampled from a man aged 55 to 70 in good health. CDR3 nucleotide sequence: TGTGCCATCAGTGCCACCCCGGGACAGGGGGTGGTACAGGCACAAGAGACCCAGTACTTC. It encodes CAISATPGQGVVQAQETQYF.